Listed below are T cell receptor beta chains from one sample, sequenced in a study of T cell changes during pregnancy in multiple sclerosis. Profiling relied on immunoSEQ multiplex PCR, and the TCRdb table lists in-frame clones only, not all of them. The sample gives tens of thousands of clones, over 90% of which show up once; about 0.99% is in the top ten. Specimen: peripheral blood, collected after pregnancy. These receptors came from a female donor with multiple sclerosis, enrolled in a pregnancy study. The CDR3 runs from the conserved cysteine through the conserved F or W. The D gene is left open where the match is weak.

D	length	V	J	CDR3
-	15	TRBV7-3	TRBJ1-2	CASSLTGASVSGYTF
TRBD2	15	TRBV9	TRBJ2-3	CASSFRGTNTDTQYF
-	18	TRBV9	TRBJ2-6	CASSATTTVSSGANVLTF
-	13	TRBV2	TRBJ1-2	CASERQTGYGYTF
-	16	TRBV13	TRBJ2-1	CASTPGGQSSYNEQFF
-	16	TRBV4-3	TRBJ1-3	CASSQGTGGSGNTIYF
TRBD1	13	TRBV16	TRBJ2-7	CASSQSRDRVLYF
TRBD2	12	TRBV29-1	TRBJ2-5	CSARTSLETQYF
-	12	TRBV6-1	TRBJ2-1	CASGGLGNEQFF
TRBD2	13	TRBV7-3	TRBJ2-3	CASSAIREGTQYF
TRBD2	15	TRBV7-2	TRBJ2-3	CASSLGAGITDTQYF
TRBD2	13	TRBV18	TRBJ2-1	CASSFGLDNEQFF
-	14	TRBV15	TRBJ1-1	CATSRLPRDIEAFF
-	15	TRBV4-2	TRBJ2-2	CASSRQMMNTGELFF